This T cell receptor beta chain is drawn from a study of blood T cell repertoires in COVID-19. The cohort comprised adults aged about 18 to 90 years residing in approximately 25 US areas. Clinical histories supplied by participants themselves formed the basis of cohort assignment. Each recovered donor of Cohort 3 presented with two negative PCRs, clearance, or symptom resolution. Original methodology: Estimation of nucleated cell counts was performed using reference gene primer amplification. Data came from immunoSEQ multiplex PCR; TCRdb stores just in-frame clones and leaves some out. V and J calls and clone size come straight from that table; D and trimming were deduced from the DNA. Of roughly 150,000 clones listed, 85% are singletons. The CDR3 has 15 amino acids. In germline, CDR1 is SGHNT, CDR2 YYREEE (reference sequence). Trimming took 0 bases from V and 9 from J; bases not matched to a gene: 6.

This sequence was found in a woman aged 40 to 50 who had recovered from COVID-19. The chain couples TRBV5-4 to TRBJ1-6; 7 bases agree with TRBD1. Sequenced sample: PBMCs or T cells enriched from blood (not recorded which). The CDR3 nucleotides read TGTGCCAGCAGCTTGGTTGGGACAGAGACTTCACCCCTCCACTTT. Residues: CASSLVGTETSPLHF.